The clone carrying this T cell receptor (beta chain) was recorded a few times. The antigen remains unidentified. It was with a sample-barcoded 5' primer and a J-beta primer mix that a second PCR of roughly 7 to 12 cycles was run. Template switching added a 12-random-nucleotide identifier to every cDNA molecule. Researchers report that each sample yielded at least 2.5 million CDR3-containing paired-end reads. TCRdb called the 5' RACE reads again in MiXCR, with one record for every CDR3 protein. The data hold about 1.8 million distinct CDR3 sequences, with 40% to 55% observed a single time. The data belong to a study of blood T cells in healthy people across ages. Overall study findings and caveats: The recorded TCR beta diversity per million T cells decreased in a roughly linear manner with age.

Donors were systemically healthy Caucasian individuals from Russia aged about 6 to 95 years. The sample consisted of blood. The receptor's source is a woman in her thirties or forties in good health.

CDR3 sequence (DNA): TGTGCCAGCAGCACCCCCGCCCTAGGGAATGAGCAGTTCTTC. Amino acid sequence: CASSTPALGNEQFF. This rearrangement joins TRBV7-2 to TRBJ2-1; no clear D. Germline CDR1 SGHTA, CDR2 FQGNSA. V lost 5 bases and J lost 7, with 15 bases in between. The CDR3 contains 14 residues.